The present T cell receptor beta chain was sequenced within a study of T cells expressing NK-cell markers. TCRdb reprocessed the 5' RACE reads; each CDR3 protein has one entry and no DNA is given. This sample contains 300,000 to 450,000 distinct CDR3 sequences. This CDR3 spans 15 amino acids. Germline V gene data show CDR1 as MNHNS and CDR2 as SASEGT. This receptor was obtained from a man between 18 and 69 years old in good health. V and J are TRBV6-1 and TRBJ2-1; as DNA is missing, the TRBD1 call by TCRdb cannot be tested. Input material: blood T cells: a sorted CD56 or NKG2C T cell subset, CD4+ or CD8+ T cells, or bulk PBMC T cells (not recorded which). CDR3 sequence reads: CASSADRGRGREQFF.